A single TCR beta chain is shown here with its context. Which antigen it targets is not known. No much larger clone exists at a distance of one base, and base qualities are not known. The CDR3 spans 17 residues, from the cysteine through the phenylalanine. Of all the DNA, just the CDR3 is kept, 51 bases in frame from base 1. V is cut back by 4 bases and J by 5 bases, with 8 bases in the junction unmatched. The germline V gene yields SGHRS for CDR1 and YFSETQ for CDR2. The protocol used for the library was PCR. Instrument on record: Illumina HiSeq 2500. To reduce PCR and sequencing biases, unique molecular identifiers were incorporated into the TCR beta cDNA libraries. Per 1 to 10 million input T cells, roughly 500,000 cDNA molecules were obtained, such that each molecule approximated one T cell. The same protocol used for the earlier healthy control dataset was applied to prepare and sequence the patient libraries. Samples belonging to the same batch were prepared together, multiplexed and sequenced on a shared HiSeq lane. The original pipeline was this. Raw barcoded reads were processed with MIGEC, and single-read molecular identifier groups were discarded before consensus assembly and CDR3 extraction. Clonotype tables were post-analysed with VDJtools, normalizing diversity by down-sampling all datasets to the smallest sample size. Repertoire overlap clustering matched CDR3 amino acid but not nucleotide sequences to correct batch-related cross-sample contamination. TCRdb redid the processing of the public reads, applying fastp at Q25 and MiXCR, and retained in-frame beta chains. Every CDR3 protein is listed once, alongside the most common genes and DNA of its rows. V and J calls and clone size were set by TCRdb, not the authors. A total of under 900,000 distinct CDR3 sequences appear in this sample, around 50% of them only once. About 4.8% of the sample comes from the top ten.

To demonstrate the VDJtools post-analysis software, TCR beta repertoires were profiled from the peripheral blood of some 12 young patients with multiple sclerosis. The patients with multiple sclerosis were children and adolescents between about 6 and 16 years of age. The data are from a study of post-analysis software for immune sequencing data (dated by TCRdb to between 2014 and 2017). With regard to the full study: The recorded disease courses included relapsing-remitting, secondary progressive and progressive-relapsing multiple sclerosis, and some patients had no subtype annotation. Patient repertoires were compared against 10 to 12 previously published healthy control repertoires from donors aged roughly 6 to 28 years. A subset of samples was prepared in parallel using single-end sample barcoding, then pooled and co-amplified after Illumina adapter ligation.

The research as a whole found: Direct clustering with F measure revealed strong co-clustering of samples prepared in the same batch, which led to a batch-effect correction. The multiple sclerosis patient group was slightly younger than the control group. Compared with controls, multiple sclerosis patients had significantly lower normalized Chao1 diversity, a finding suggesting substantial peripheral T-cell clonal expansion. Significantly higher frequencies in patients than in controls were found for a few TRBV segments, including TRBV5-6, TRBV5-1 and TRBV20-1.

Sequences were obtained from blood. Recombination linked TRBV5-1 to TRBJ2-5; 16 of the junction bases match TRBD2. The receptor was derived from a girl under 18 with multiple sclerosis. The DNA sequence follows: TGCGCCAGCAGCCCGGGACTAGCGGGAGGGCCACGGGAGACCCAGTACTTC. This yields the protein CASSPGLAGGPRETQYF.